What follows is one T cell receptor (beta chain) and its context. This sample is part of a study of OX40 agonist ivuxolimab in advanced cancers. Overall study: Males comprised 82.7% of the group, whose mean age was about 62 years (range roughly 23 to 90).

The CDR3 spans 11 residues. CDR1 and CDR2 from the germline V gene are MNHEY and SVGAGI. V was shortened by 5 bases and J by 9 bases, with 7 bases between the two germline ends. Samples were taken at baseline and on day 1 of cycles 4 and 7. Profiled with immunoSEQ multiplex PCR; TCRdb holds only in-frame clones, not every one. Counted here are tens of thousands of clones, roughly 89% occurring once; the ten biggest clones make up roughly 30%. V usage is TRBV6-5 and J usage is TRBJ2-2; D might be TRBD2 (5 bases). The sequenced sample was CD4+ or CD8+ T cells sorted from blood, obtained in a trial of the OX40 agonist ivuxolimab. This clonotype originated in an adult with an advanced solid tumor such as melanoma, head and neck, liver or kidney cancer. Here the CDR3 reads CASSEGWELFF. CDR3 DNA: TGTGCCAGCAGTGAGGGATGGGAGCTGTTTTTT.